This TCR beta chain came from a study of T-cell memory formation after mild COVID-19. Study outcomes and limitations: Clones shrinking between day 15 and 85 showed a balanced CD4/CD8 split, and those that grew later tilted toward CD4+.

TCRdb reprocessed the 5' RACE reads with MiXCR, giving one entry per CDR3 protein. The sample lists approximately 570,000 distinct CDR3 sequences; more than 15% were seen once. This clonotype appeared many times. Its antigen is as yet unknown. There are 16 residues in the CDR3. The J segment lost 7 bases and the V segment lost 4 bases, leaving 12 bases of the junction unmatched. Germline V gene lookup returns CDR1 SGHRS and CDR2 YFSETQ. The sequence was obtained from an adult woman who had mild COVID-19 (a few samples of this study predate the infection). Cell type and time point are not known. The rearrangement links TRBV5-1 to TRBJ2-7, with 12 bases aligning to TRBD2. Sample: PBMCs or a T cell subset sorted from them (not recorded which). CDR3: CASSPALLAGGDEQYF. CDR3 DNA: TGCGCCAGCAGCCCGGCACTACTAGCGGGAGGCGATGAGCAGTACTTC.